This TCR beta chain was sequenced for a study of blood T cell repertoires in COVID-19. As for the study in general: Researchers got acute and convalescent COVID-19 samples from the United States, Italy and Spain. Nucleic acid was either cDNA or gDNA, and it came from T cells, B-cell-depleted T cells, or PBMCs.

How the authors handled the data: Estimation of nucleated cell counts was performed using reference gene primer amplification. TCRdb keeps only in-frame clones here, not all; method: immunoSEQ multiplex PCR. For V, J and clone size, that table is used; D and trimming come from the DNA. The table shows around 300,000 clones, with around 82% occurring only once. Per germline, CDR1 LGHDT and CDR2 YNNKEL (reference sequence). V was clipped by 4 bases and J by 6 bases; unmatched bases: 6. The length of the CDR3 is 14 residues. The rearrangement joins TRBV3-1 (or the pseudogene TRBV3-2) to TRBJ1-2; 9 positions match TRBD1. The receptor's source is a man aged 25 to 40 with active or convalescent COVID-19. Sequenced sample: peripheral blood. CDR3 sequence: CASSPGQGVNGYTF. The CDR3 region has the DNA TGTGCCAGCAGCCCGGGACAGGGTGTTAATGGCTACACCTTC.